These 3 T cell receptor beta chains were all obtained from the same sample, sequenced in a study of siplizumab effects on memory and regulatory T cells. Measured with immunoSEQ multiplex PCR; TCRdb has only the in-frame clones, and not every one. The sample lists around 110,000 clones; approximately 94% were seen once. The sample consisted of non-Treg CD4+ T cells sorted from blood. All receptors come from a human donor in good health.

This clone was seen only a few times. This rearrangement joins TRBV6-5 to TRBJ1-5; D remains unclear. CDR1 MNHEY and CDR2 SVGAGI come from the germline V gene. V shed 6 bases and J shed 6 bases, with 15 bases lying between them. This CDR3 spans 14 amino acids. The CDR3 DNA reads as TGTGCCAGCAGCCTCCGAAGAGGGTTTCAGCCCCAGCATTTT. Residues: CASSLRRGFQPQHF.

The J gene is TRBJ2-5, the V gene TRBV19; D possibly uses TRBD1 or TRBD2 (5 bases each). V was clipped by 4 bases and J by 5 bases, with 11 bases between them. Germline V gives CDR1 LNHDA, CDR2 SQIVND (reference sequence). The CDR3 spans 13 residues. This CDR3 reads CASSTGRHETQYF. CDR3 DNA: TGTGCCAGTAGTACGGGACGCCACGAGACCCAGTACTTC.

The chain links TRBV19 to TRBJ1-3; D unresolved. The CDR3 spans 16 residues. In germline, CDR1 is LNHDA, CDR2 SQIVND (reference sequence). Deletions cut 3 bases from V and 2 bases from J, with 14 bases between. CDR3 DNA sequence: TGTGCCAGTAGTATGGACTTTCCGTTGGCTGGAAACACCATATATTTT. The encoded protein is CASSMDFPLAGNTIYF.